Detailed here is one T cell receptor (beta chain). Its antigen is undetermined. Researchers ran the PCR with 60 Vbeta and 13 Jbeta primers. The table came from immunoSEQ multiplex PCR; TCRdb's copy has only in-frame clones and leaves some out. The sample contains over 200,000 clones, 70% to 90% of which appear only once. Trimming pared 4 bases from V and 2 bases from J, leaving 15 bases between. CDR1 and CDR2 from the germline V gene are SGDLS and YYNGEE. The CDR3 sequence is 15 residues long. This specimen comes from a study of cytomegalovirus exposure and HLA in healthy donors. Study-wide results and limits: As was reported, the classifier diagnosed cytomegalovirus status with high specificity and sensitivity. Sequencing likely caused a cluster of highly shared sequence variants.

Specimen: PBMCs. The chain employs TRBV9 and TRBJ2-5, with D perhaps matching TRBD2 (5 bases). This TCR derives from a human donor in good health. This CDR3 is CASSSSPGTQETQYF. The CDR3 bases are TGTGCCAGCAGCTCCTCCCCGGGAACACAAGAGACCCAGTACTTC. The full variable domain, rest sourced from reference TRBV9 and TRBJ2-5, is DSGVTQTPKHLITATGQRVTLRCSPRSGDLSVYWYQQSLDQGLQFLIQYYNGEERAKGNILERFSAQQFPDLHSELNLSSLELGDSALYFCASSSSPGTQETQYFGPGTRLLVL.